The 14 T cell receptor beta chains below all came from one sample that was sequenced in a study of T cells after yellow fever vaccination. From the 5' RACE reads, TCRdb called clonotypes with MiXCR, one entry per CDR3 protein. The data contain approximately 330,000 distinct CDR3 sequences, about 4% of them singletons. Sequenced here: PBMCs, sampled 5 days after the yellow fever booster vaccination. Receptors were obtained from a man between 18 and 35 years old who received the YFV17D yellow fever vaccine.

This chain connects TRBV20-1 to TRBJ2-1; 9 bases are shared with TRBD1. CDR3 length: 13 residues. The V gene end was trimmed by 5 bases and the J gene end by 8 bases; junction bases not matched to a gene: 7. Germline V lookup: CDR1 DFQATT, CDR2 SNEGSKA (reference sequence). CDR3 DNA sequence: TGCAGTGCTCCTCTAACAGGGGGCTATGAGCAGTTCTTC. This encodes CSAPLTGGYEQFF.

Comment on this clonotype: Sequence at one end of the junction differs from germline and may be a read error. This chain uses TRBV7-2 with TRBJ2-3; D is perhaps TRBD1 or TRBD2 (6 bases each). The germline V gene has CDR1 SGHTA and CDR2 FQGNSA. This CDR3 is 13 amino acids long. CDR3 loop: CASSSRGADMQYF. In DNA form, the CDR3 reads TGTGCCAGCAGCTCTAGGGGGGCAGATATGCAGTATTTT.

In this sample, this clonotype turned up many times. The V call is TRBV11-1, the J call TRBJ2-5; 8 positions match TRBD1. CDR1 and CDR2 (germline): SGHAT, FQDESV (reference sequence). J lost 5 bases, V lost 5 bases, and 7 bases had no gene match. The CDR3 is 14 amino acids. DNA for the CDR3: TGTGCCAGCAGCCCTCGACAGGGGCGGGAGACCCAGTACTTC. It is translated as CASSPRQGRETQYF.

This clonotype was picked up a small number of times. The rearrangement joins TRBV7-9 to TRBJ2-4; D ambiguous. This CDR3 spans 15 amino acids. Trimming pared 1 base from V and 8 bases from J, leaving 15 bases between. Germline CDR1 is SEHNR and CDR2 is FQNEAQ (reference sequence). In DNA form, the CDR3 reads TGTGCCAGCAGCTTAGTGGTGGGTCCACGGGACATTCAGTACTTC. Translation gives CASSLVVGPRDIQYF.

This clonotype turned up a few times. The rearrangement links TRBV20-1 to TRBJ2-5; D not certain. The CDR3 sequence is 16 residues long. CDR1 is DFQATT and CDR2 is SNEGSKA in the germline V gene (reference sequence). Trimming took off 5 bases at V and 3 bases at J, with 22 bases between the two ends. For the CDR3, the DNA is TGCAGTGCTCACGGCCTCAAGGATGACTTTAAAGAGACCCAGTACTTC. It encodes CSAHGLKDDFKETQYF.

This clonotype was seen repeatedly, ten times or more. The chain joins TRBV5-1 to TRBJ1-3, with D tentatively TRBD1 (5 bases). V lost 3 bases and J lost 0, with 16 bases in between. From germline, CDR1 is SGHRS and CDR2 YFSETQ. The CDR3 totals 17 residues. Here the CDR3 DNA reads TGCGCCAGCAGCTGGGACCGGGGCCAACCCTCTGGAAACACCATATATTTT. Amino acid sequence: CASSWDRGQPSGNTIYF.

The chain uses TRBV7-2 and TRBJ1-2; D is uncertain. The CDR3 is made up of 15 amino acids. V was trimmed by 0 bases and J by 0 bases, leaving 8 bases between them. Germline V gene lookup returns CDR1 SGHTA and CDR2 FQGNSA. This CDR3 reads CASSLAGTANYGYTF. For the CDR3, the DNA is TGTGCCAGCAGCTTAGCGGGAACAGCTAACTATGGCTACACCTTC.

The rearrangement uses TRBV9 and TRBJ1-5; 7 nucleotides agree with TRBD1. The CDR3 is 16 residues long. The V gene end was trimmed by 4 bases and the J gene end by 7 bases; junction bases not matched to a gene: 14. In germline, CDR1 is SGDLS, CDR2 YYNGEE. Written as DNA, the CDR3 is TGTGCCAGCAGCTCCGGACAGGTGATTGGTGGGCAGCCCCAGCATTTT. Protein sequence: CASSSGQVIGGQPQHF.

This clonotype was observed a handful of times. The chain couples TRBV5-1 to TRBJ2-4, with 9 bases identical to TRBD1. This CDR3 region has 14 residues. Trimming cost V 2 bases and J 7 bases; bases outside gene matches: 4. Germline V lookup: CDR1 SGHRS, CDR2 YFSETQ. The CDR3 nucleotides read TGCGCCAGCAGCTTTCCCGGGACAGGGAACATTCAGTACTTC. Its translation is CASSFPGTGNIQYF.

This clonotype was counted only a few times. Because the CDR3's place on the DNA is in doubt, the DNA is left out and the CDR3 is given as listed by TCRdb. This chain connects TRBV3-2 to TRBJ2-3; the table's TRBD1 call for D was not verified on the DNA. TRBV3-2 is flagged as a pseudogene. The CDR3 adds up to 17 amino acids, both ends counted. This chain's CDR3 is CASSQGEVGTGTDTQYF.

This clonotype was detected a few times. The chain links TRBV7-9 to TRBJ2-3, with 8 positions matching TRBD2. The germline V gene encodes CDR1 SEHNR and CDR2 FQNEAQ (reference sequence). The CDR3 spans 14 residues. V was clipped by 5 bases and J by 6 bases; unmatched bases: 7. This CDR3 reads CASSPKREWDTQYF. The DNA for the CDR3 is TGTGCCAGCAGCCCCAAGCGGGAGTGGGATACGCAGTATTTT.

This clonotype was observed a handful of times. The V and J genes are TRBV5-6 and TRBJ2-2, with TRBD2 matching 7 bases. J gave up 3 bases and V 4 bases, and 9 bases lay outside the gene matches. Germline CDR1 and CDR2: SGHDT and YYEEEE. The CDR3 consists of 16 residues. CDR3 in amino acids: CASSTPRLAYTGELFF. CDR3 coding DNA: TGTGCCAGCAGCACACCAAGACTAGCCTACACCGGGGAGCTGTTTTTT.

The chain recombines TRBV11-2 with TRBJ1-2; D unclear. From germline, CDR1 is SGHAT and CDR2 FQNNGV. V was clipped by 0 bases and J by 6 bases, with 17 bases between them. The CDR3 is 16 amino acids. The CDR3 reads CASSLDLRAVVHGYTF. For the CDR3, the DNA is TGTGCCAGCAGCTTAGATTTGAGGGCCGTAGTCCATGGCTACACCTTC.

This clonotype has only a few counts. The CDR3 DNA follows: TGTGCCAGCAGTTACTTGCTAGCGGGGGTTCTAGCCAAAAACATTCAGTACTTC. Translation: CASSYLLAGVLAKNIQYF. This chain connects TRBV6-6 to TRBJ2-4, with 10 bases matching TRBD2. Germline-derived CDR1 and CDR2 are MNHNY and SVGAGI (reference sequence). With V trimmed by 1 base and J by 0 bases, 6 bases remained unmatched. The CDR3 length is 18 residues.